Listed below are T cell receptor beta chains from one sample, sequenced in a study of blood T cell repertoires in COVID-19. Here immunoSEQ multiplex PCR was the method, and the copy in TCRdb shows in-frame clones only, minus some. The sample holds just over 150,000 clones, approximately 80% seen once. The sequenced material came from peripheral blood. Source of these receptors: a man aged 55-75 years with acute or convalescent COVID-19. CDR3s include the opening cysteine and the closing phenylalanine or tryptophan. The order of the fields is clone size, V gene, D gene, J gene, CDR3 DNA, CDR3 protein. The D gene is left open where the match is weak. The size entry is marked missing in some rows and otherwise reads once, few, many or a size class.

abundance: -; v_gene: TRBV10-3; d_gene: TRBD2; j_gene: TRBJ2-5; CDR3nt: TGTGCCGCCGGACTAGCGGAGACCCAGTACTTC; CDR3aa: CAAGLAETQYF
abundance: few; v_gene: TRBV10-2; d_gene: -; j_gene: TRBJ1-1; CDR3nt: TGCGCCAGCCGGAACTCCAGGGGACGGGGGAACACTGAAGCTTTCTTT; CDR3aa: CASRNSRGRGNTEAFF
abundance: once; v_gene: TRBV7-2; d_gene: TRBD1; j_gene: TRBJ1-2; CDR3nt: TGTGCCAGCAGCCCGACCAGGGGGCCTTATGGCTACACCTTC; CDR3aa: CASSPTRGPYGYTF
abundance: once; v_gene: TRBV7-8; d_gene: -; j_gene: TRBJ1-2; CDR3nt: TGTGCCAGCAGCCCGGACACAAATGGCTACACCTTC; CDR3aa: CASSPDTNGYTF
abundance: -; v_gene: TRBV20-1; d_gene: -; j_gene: TRBJ2-7; CDR3nt: TGCAGTGTGAGGGCGGGCTACGAGCAGTACTTC; CDR3aa: CSVRAGYEQYF
abundance: -; v_gene: TRBV2; d_gene: TRBD1; j_gene: TRBJ2-5; CDR3nt: TGTGCCAGCACGAGGACAGGGGCAGGGGAGACCCAGTACTTC; CDR3aa: CASTRTGAGETQYF
abundance: few; v_gene: TRBV27; d_gene: TRBD1; j_gene: TRBJ2-7; CDR3nt: TGTGCCAGCAGTCGACAGGGCTACGAGCAGTACTTC; CDR3aa: CASSRQGYEQYF
abundance: -; v_gene: TRBV7-2; d_gene: TRBD1; j_gene: TRBJ2-3; CDR3nt: TGTGCCAGCAGCTTAGCGCGATTTACGAGGGGGCAGGCAGATACGCAGTATTTT; CDR3aa: CASSLARFTRGQADTQYF
abundance: -; v_gene: TRBV7-2; d_gene: TRBD2; j_gene: TRBJ2-3; CDR3nt: TGTGCCAGCCGAGGGACTAGCAGGGATACGCAGTATTTT; CDR3aa: CASRGTSRDTQYF
abundance: -; v_gene: TRBV5-6; d_gene: TRBD2; j_gene: TRBJ2-5; CDR3nt: TGTGCCAGCAGCCCTCTAGCGGGGGGGGGCGAAGAGACCCAGTACTTC; CDR3aa: CASSPLAGGGEETQYF
abundance: -; v_gene: TRBV19; d_gene: TRBD2; j_gene: TRBJ2-1; CDR3nt: TGTGCCAGTAGTAGCCGCCCGGGGGGTGAGCAGTTCTTC; CDR3aa: CASSSRPGGEQFF
abundance: -; v_gene: TRBV5-1; d_gene: TRBD1; j_gene: TRBJ2-7; CDR3nt: TGCGCCAGCAGCCCGGGACAGGGGGGCCACGAGCAGTACTTC; CDR3aa: CASSPGQGGHEQYF
abundance: -; v_gene: TRBV5-6; d_gene: TRBD1; j_gene: TRBJ2-3; CDR3nt: TGTGCCAGCAGCTACGAAGGGGGCCAGGATACGCAGTATTTT; CDR3aa: CASSYEGGQDTQYF
abundance: -; v_gene: TRBV3-1/TRBV3-2; d_gene: TRBD2; j_gene: TRBJ2-3; CDR3nt: TGTGCCAGCAGCCAATCGATCAGCGGGGGGGCCGACGATACGCAGTATTTT; CDR3aa: CASSQSISGGADDTQYF
abundance: -; v_gene: TRBV6-2/TRBV6-3; d_gene: TRBD1; j_gene: TRBJ2-5; CDR3nt: TGTGCCAGCAACCCACTCGGGACAGGGGCAGAGACCCAGTACTTC; CDR3aa: CASNPLGTGAETQYF
abundance: -; v_gene: TRBV3-1/TRBV3-2; d_gene: -; j_gene: TRBJ2-3; CDR3nt: TGTGCCAGCAGCCAAGGCGGAACGCAGTATTTT; CDR3aa: CASSQGGTQYF
abundance: -; v_gene: TRBV10-2; d_gene: TRBD1; j_gene: TRBJ1-1; CDR3nt: TGCGCCAGCAGTGTATGGGACAGGGACGCTGAAGCTTTCTTT; CDR3aa: CASSVWDRDAEAFF
abundance: once; v_gene: TRBV29-1; d_gene: TRBD2; j_gene: TRBJ2-3; CDR3nt: TGCAGCGCCCAAGCGGGAGGGGGCACAGATACGCAGTATTTT; CDR3aa: CSAQAGGGTDTQYF
abundance: -; v_gene: TRBV14; d_gene: TRBD2; j_gene: TRBJ2-3; CDR3nt: TGTGCCAGCAGCCTTGGACTAGCGGGGAGCACAGATACGCAGTATTTT; CDR3aa: CASSLGLAGSTDTQYF
abundance: few; v_gene: TRBV2; d_gene: -; j_gene: TRBJ1-2; CDR3nt: TGTGCCAGCCCGGGGATAGGGCTCAAGGCTAACTATGGCTACACCTTC; CDR3aa: CASPGIGLKANYGYTF
abundance: -; v_gene: TRBV21-1; d_gene: -; j_gene: TRBJ2-3; CDR3nt: TGTGCCAGCAGCAAAGTACGTTCGGCAGGACTAGCAGATACGCAGTATTTT; CDR3aa: CASSKVRSAGLADTQYF
abundance: few; v_gene: TRBV6-2/TRBV6-3; d_gene: -; j_gene: TRBJ2-7; CDR3nt: TGTGCCAGCAGTTACGGTGCTCCAGGAACGGAGCAGTACTTC; CDR3aa: CASSYGAPGTEQYF
abundance: -; v_gene: TRBV2; d_gene: TRBD1; j_gene: TRBJ1-1; CDR3nt: TGTGCCAGCGATATCAGGGGGACGGGCACTGAAGCTTTCTTT; CDR3aa: CASDIRGTGTEAFF
abundance: -; v_gene: TRBV2; d_gene: -; j_gene: TRBJ1-2; CDR3nt: TGTGCCAGCACGGGGGAGGGCTACACCTTC; CDR3aa: CASTGEGYTF
abundance: -; v_gene: TRBV6-5; d_gene: -; j_gene: TRBJ1-4; CDR3nt: TGTGCCAGCAGTTACGGACAATTCGTAAATGAAAAACTGTTTTTT; CDR3aa: CASSYGQFVNEKLFF
abundance: -; v_gene: TRBV7-2; d_gene: -; j_gene: TRBJ2-7; CDR3nt: TGTGCCAGCAGCGCCAAAGCCCGCTCCTACGAGCAGTACTTC; CDR3aa: CASSAKARSYEQYF
abundance: -; v_gene: TRBV29-1; d_gene: -; j_gene: TRBJ2-7; CDR3nt: TGCAGCGTCCTGAACCAGGTCTACGAGCAGTACTTC; CDR3aa: CSVLNQVYEQYF
abundance: -; v_gene: TRBV18; d_gene: -; j_gene: TRBJ2-5; CDR3nt: TGTGCCAGCTCACCAACCGGAGAGACCCAGTACTTC; CDR3aa: CASSPTGETQYF
abundance: -; v_gene: TRBV20-1; d_gene: -; j_gene: TRBJ1-1; CDR3nt: TGCAGTGCGAATACAGGCCGGAATGCTTTCTTT; CDR3aa: CSANTGRNAFF
abundance: -; v_gene: TRBV9; d_gene: TRBD2; j_gene: TRBJ2-5; CDR3nt: TGTGCCAGCAGCGTAGATGGGACTAGTATTGAGACCCAGTACTTC; CDR3aa: CASSVDGTSIETQYF
abundance: -; v_gene: TRBV19; d_gene: -; j_gene: TRBJ1-1; CDR3nt: TGTGCCAGTAGTATAGAGGCACATGCTGAAGCTTTCTTT; CDR3aa: CASSIEAHAEAFF
abundance: -; v_gene: TRBV4-2; d_gene: TRBD2; j_gene: TRBJ2-1; CDR3nt: TGTGCCAGCAGCCTCATCCCTGCGGGAGGAACCTACAATGAGCAGTTCTTC; CDR3aa: CASSLIPAGGTYNEQFF
abundance: -; v_gene: TRBV6-1; d_gene: -; j_gene: TRBJ1-5; CDR3nt: TGTGCCAGCAGCTTCTCGGGGAGCAATCAGCCCCAGCATTTT; CDR3aa: CASSFSGSNQPQHF
abundance: once; v_gene: TRBV5-1; d_gene: -; j_gene: TRBJ1-2; CDR3nt: TGCGCCAGCAGCATTGGGGGCTCGGGCTACACCTTC; CDR3aa: CASSIGGSGYTF
abundance: -; v_gene: TRBV6-5; d_gene: TRBD2; j_gene: TRBJ2-7; CDR3nt: TGTGCCAGCAGTTACTCGACTAGCGCAATCTACGAGCAGTACTTC; CDR3aa: CASSYSTSAIYEQYF
abundance: -; v_gene: TRBV10-3; d_gene: -; j_gene: TRBJ1-2; CDR3nt: TGTGCCATCAACCCTGGGGGGGGTTCCTATGGCTACACCTTC; CDR3aa: CAINPGGGSYGYTF
abundance: -; v_gene: TRBV12-3/TRBV12-4; d_gene: -; j_gene: TRBJ2-4; CDR3nt: TGTGCCAGTCACCCGCGGGGAGGGGGCATTCAGTACTTC; CDR3aa: CASHPRGGGIQYF
abundance: few; v_gene: TRBV20-1; d_gene: -; j_gene: TRBJ1-2; CDR3nt: TGCAGTGCTAGTATGGGTCCCCAGCGGGGCTACACCTTC; CDR3aa: CSASMGPQRGYTF
abundance: -; v_gene: TRBV5-4; d_gene: TRBD1; j_gene: TRBJ1-4; CDR3nt: TGTGCCAGCAGCTTGGGGCAGGGGGCAACTAATGAAAAACTGTTTTTT; CDR3aa: CASSLGQGATNEKLFF
abundance: -; v_gene: TRBV9; d_gene: -; j_gene: TRBJ1-1; CDR3nt: TGTGCCAGCAGCATAGGTAGACCGGGGTCCACTGAAGCTTTCTTT; CDR3aa: CASSIGRPGSTEAFF
abundance: -; v_gene: TRBV4-2; d_gene: -; j_gene: TRBJ1-3; CDR3nt: TGTGCCAGCAGCCAAGATACTTCCCCTGGAAACACCATATATTTT; CDR3aa: CASSQDTSPGNTIYF
abundance: -; v_gene: TRBV19; d_gene: TRBD1; j_gene: TRBJ1-5; CDR3nt: TGTGCCACCGCCGGGACAGATAGCAATCAGCCCCAGCATTTT; CDR3aa: CATAGTDSNQPQHF
abundance: -; v_gene: TRBV5-1; d_gene: TRBD2; j_gene: TRBJ2-1; CDR3nt: TGCGCCAGCAGCTTGGAAGCGGGGGGCCACAATGAGCAGTTCTTC; CDR3aa: CASSLEAGGHNEQFF
abundance: many; v_gene: TRBV11-3; d_gene: -; j_gene: TRBJ2-1; CDR3nt: TGTGCCAGCAGCCTTGCAGGGCAAGGCTGGAATGAGCAGTTCTTC; CDR3aa: CASSLAGQGWNEQFF
abundance: -; v_gene: TRBV6-5; d_gene: TRBD1; j_gene: TRBJ2-7; CDR3nt: TGTGCCAGCAGTCGGGACAGGAGACTATCCTACGAGCAGTACTTC; CDR3aa: CASSRDRRLSYEQYF
abundance: -; v_gene: TRBV18; d_gene: -; j_gene: TRBJ2-6; CDR3nt: TGTGCCAGCTCACCGGAGCCTTCTGGGGCCAACGTCCTGACTTTC; CDR3aa: CASSPEPSGANVLTF
abundance: -; v_gene: TRBV30; d_gene: -; j_gene: TRBJ2-6; CDR3nt: TGTGCCTGGAGTGGGCAGGGGATCGGGGCCAACGTCCTGACTTTC; CDR3aa: CAWSGQGIGANVLTF
abundance: -; v_gene: TRBV18; d_gene: TRBD2; j_gene: TRBJ2-1; CDR3nt: TGTGCCAGCTCACCAGGGACTAGCGGGGGCGGCGGCTCCTACAATGAGCAGTTCTTC; CDR3aa: CASSPGTSGGGGSYNEQFF
abundance: -; v_gene: TRBV7-9; d_gene: -; j_gene: TRBJ2-3; CDR3nt: TGTGCCAGCAGCTTTGGACTAGATACGCAGTATTTT; CDR3aa: CASSFGLDTQYF
abundance: -; v_gene: TRBV19; d_gene: TRBD1; j_gene: TRBJ1-4; CDR3nt: TGTGCCAGTAGTACATCTTCAGGGGGAACTAATGAAAAACTGTTTTTT; CDR3aa: CASSTSSGGTNEKLFF
abundance: -; v_gene: TRBV4-2; d_gene: TRBD1; j_gene: TRBJ1-2; CDR3nt: TGTGCCAGCAGCCAAGATCAACAGGGGCAAGGCTACACCTTC; CDR3aa: CASSQDQQGQGYTF
abundance: -; v_gene: TRBV5-4; d_gene: TRBD1; j_gene: TRBJ2-2; CDR3nt: TGTGCCAGCAGCGGGATACAGGGGTTCACCGGGGAGCTGTTTTTT; CDR3aa: CASSGIQGFTGELFF
abundance: once; v_gene: TRBV7-2; d_gene: -; j_gene: TRBJ1-4; CDR3nt: TGTGCCAGCAGCCCCGGGAGTACAACTAATGAAAAACTGTTTTTT; CDR3aa: CASSPGSTTNEKLFF